Presented here are 4 T cell receptor beta chains from one specimen sequenced in a study of T-cell reconstitution after alpha-beta-depleted transplantation in children. For TCRbeta, the library was prepared with unique molecular identifiers. TCRdb itself ran the PCR reads through MiXCR, one entry per CDR3 protein. The sample has 500,000 to 750,000 distinct CDR3 sequences, under 15% seen once. The sequencing used PBMCs, mostly from graft donor cells, collected 360 days after TCRalphabeta/CD19-depleted stem cell transplant. These receptors were collected from a male patient younger than 18 who had a stem cell transplant for acute myeloid leukemia, so the T cells may come from the graft donor.

This clonotype was picked up a small number of times. The CDR3 DNA follows: TGCAGCGTTGCCCCGACAGGGGACTATGGCTACACCTTC. It codes for CSVAPTGDYGYTF. The rearrangement joins TRBV29-1 to TRBJ1-2; 8 nucleotides line up with TRBD1. The length of the CDR3 is 13 residues. Germline loops: CDR1 SQVTM, CDR2 ANQGSEA. V shed 4 bases, J shed 3 bases, and the junction held 4 bases outside the gene matches.

This clonotype was observed a few times. The chain joins TRBV27 to TRBJ2-2; no clear D. The CDR3 has 15 amino acids. Looked up from germline, CDR1 is MNHEY and CDR2 is SMNVEV (reference sequence). The V and J ends lost 5 bases and 7 bases respectively, with 17 bases between them. This CDR3 reads CASSPRAAAIGELFF. The CDR3 nucleotides are TGTGCCAGCAGTCCCCGTGCGGCGGCCATCGGGGAGCTGTTTTTT.

This clonotype was observed many times. The chain is built from TRBV7-2 and TRBJ2-2; D ambiguous. Germline CDR1 SGHTA, CDR2 FQGNSA. The CDR3 runs to 14 residues. Trimming pared 6 bases from V and 4 bases from J, leaving 12 bases between. The CDR3 bases are TGTGCCAGCAGGGGGTTCGGGTTCACCGGGGAGCTGTTTTTT. Translated: CASRGFGFTGELFF. Together with reference TRBV7-2 and TRBJ2-2, the CDR3 gives the full variable domain: GAGVSQSPSNKVTEKGKDVELRCDPISGHTALYWYRQSLGQGLEFLIYFQGNSAPDKSGLPSDRFSAERTGGSVSTLTIQRTQQEDSAVYLCASRGFGFTGELFFGEGSRLTVL.

This clonotype was seen repeatedly, ten times or more. J is TRBJ2-2 and V is TRBV4-2; 8 bases line up with TRBD2. Germline loops: CDR1 LGHNA, CDR2 YNFKEQ. V shed 2 bases and J 5 bases; nucleotides not matched to a gene: 10. This CDR3 has 17 amino acids. The CDR3 region has the DNA TGTGCCAGCAGCCAACCCATAGCGGGGCCACCGACCGGGGAGCTGTTTTTT. It encodes CASSQPIAGPPTGELFF.